These 27 T cell receptor beta chains originate from one sample sequenced in a study of human T cells and chemical hapten exposure. The time point was: pre-sensitization, week 0. Treatment given: therapeutic diphenylcyclopropenone sensitization with weekly scalp DPC. TCRdb itself ran the RACE reads through MiXCR, one entry per CDR3 protein. Of more than 85,000 distinct CDR3 sequences in the sample, 7.5% to 9.5% were seen once. The sequencing here drew on whole blood, taken in connection with sensitization to the hapten diphenylcyclopropenone (DPC). These TCRs come from a man between 40 and 49 years old with alopecia areata. Some clones in this sample may be carry-over from other donors' samples.

V is TRBV28 and J is TRBJ2-1, with D possibly matching TRBD2 (7 bases). Germline CDR1 reads MDHEN; CDR2 reads SYDVKM. V lost 9 bases, J lost 15 bases, and 21 bases lay in between. This CDR3 comprises 12 residues. CDR3 in DNA: TGTGCCAGTGGGGGCCGGACTAGTTCCCGGTTCTTC. Its translation is CASGGRTSSRFF.

The V call is TRBV6-2 or TRBV6-3, the J call TRBJ2-7; possible D gene TRBD2, 6 bases. CDR3 length: 17 residues. V lost 2 bases, J lost 2 bases, and 19 bases lay in between. CDR1 and CDR2 (germline): MNHEY, SVGEGT. For the CDR3, the DNA is TGTGCCAGCAGTTACACACGTCCGGGACTCATACCCTACGAGCAGTACTTC. Its protein is CASSYTRPGLIPYEQYF.

This clonotype was found many times. The chain carries TRBV20-1 and TRBJ1-2, with 9 bases matching TRBD1. Germline CDR1 DFQATT, CDR2 SNEGSKA (reference sequence). V lost 1 base, J lost 6 bases, and 6 bases stayed unmatched. The CDR3 consists of 14 residues. The CDR3 is CSARADRGTDGYTF. The DNA for the CDR3 is TGCAGTGCTAGAGCGGACAGGGGAACGGATGGCTACACCTTC.

This clonotype has at least ten counts. This sequence joins TRBV7-2 and TRBJ2-3; 7 bases are a match to TRBD2. The CDR3 totals 16 residues. The V gene end was trimmed by 2 bases and the J gene end by 2 bases; junction bases not matched to a gene: 7. CDR1 and CDR2 from the germline V gene are SGHTA and FQGNSA. CDR3 protein: CASSLQRGRATDTQYF. The CDR3 coding sequence is TGTGCCAGCAGCTTACAACGCGGGAGAGCCACAGATACGCAGTATTTT.

The chain carries TRBV7-9 and TRBJ2-7; D is possibly TRBD1 (5 bases). V was cut by 5 bases and J by 3 bases, with 8 bases left in between. Germline-derived CDR1 and CDR2 are SEHNR and FQNEAQ (reference sequence). This CDR3 spans 12 amino acids. The CDR3 spells CASSPRVYEQYF. As DNA, the CDR3 is TGTGCCAGCAGCCCCAGGGTCTACGAGCAGTACTTC.

This clonotype was found a few times. J is TRBJ1-1 and V is TRBV7-8; perhaps TRBD1 as D (5 bases). Deletions cut 1 base from V and 5 bases from J, with 14 bases between. The CDR3 consists of 15 residues. The germline V gene encodes CDR1 SGHVS and CDR2 FQNEAQ. The CDR3 bases are TGTGCCAGCAGCTTAGTGGGGGGTCTTGGGACTGAAGCTTTCTTT. As protein: CASSLVGGLGTEAFF. Complete variable domain (other parts from reference TRBV7-8 and TRBJ1-1): GAGVSQSPRYKVAKRGQDVALRCDPISGHVSLFWYQQALGQGPEFLTYFQNEAQLDKSGLPSDRFFAERPEGSVSTLKIQRTQQEDSAVYLCASSLVGGLGTEAFFGQGTRLTVV.

This clonotype showed up just a few times. The chain couples TRBV29-1 to TRBJ2-1, with TRBD1 matching over 10 bases. CDR3 length: 13 residues. Germline V lookup: CDR1 SQVTM, CDR2 ANQGSEA. J lost 9 bases, V lost 4 bases, and 6 bases had no gene match. CDR3 nucleotides: TGCAGCGTTGGGGACAGGGGAAGGTTTGAGCAGTTCTTC. Translated, it gives CSVGDRGRFEQFF.

This clonotype was counted ten times or more. V usage is TRBV7-3 and J usage is TRBJ2-3; D may be TRBD1 (6 bases). Trimming shortened V by 3 bases and J by 3 bases, and 13 bases separated the two germline ends. Germline V gene data show CDR1 as SGHTA and CDR2 as FQGTGA. The CDR3 sequence is 15 residues long. CDR3 protein: CASSFEVTGTDTQYF. Written as DNA, the CDR3 is TGTGCCAGCAGCTTTGAGGTGACAGGAACAGATACGCAGTATTTT.

This clonotype was seen a handful of times. The chain carries TRBV7-2 and TRBJ2-3; D call uncertain. CDR1 and CDR2 from the germline V gene are SGHTA and FQGNSA. Trimming took 3 bases from V and 6 from J, leaving 13 bases between them. The CDR3 has 14 amino acids. The CDR3 is CASSLSSLPDTQYF. The CDR3, as DNA: TGTGCCAGCAGCTTGTCTAGTTTGCCGGATACGCAGTATTTT. Full variable domain (remainder filled in from reference TRBV7-2 and TRBJ2-3): GAGVSQSPSNKVTEKGKDVELRCDPISGHTALYWYRQSLGQGLEFLIYFQGNSAPDKSGLPSDRFSAERTGGSVSTLTIQRTQQEDSAVYLCASSLSSLPDTQYFGPGTRLTVL.

This clonotype has ten or more counts. This chain joins TRBV6-2 or TRBV6-3 and TRBJ2-2, with unresolved D. This CDR3 contains 15 residues. Germline CDR1 and CDR2: MNHEY and SVGEGT. V was trimmed by 5 bases and J by 6 bases, leaving 16 bases between them. CDR3 in amino acids: CASSPGLGGAGELFF. CDR3 DNA sequence: TGTGCCAGCAGTCCCGGGCTAGGTGGTGCCGGGGAGCTGTTTTTT.

This clonotype appeared a few times. The V gene is TRBV5-1, the J gene TRBJ2-2; maybe TRBD2 (6 bases). CDR3 length: 14 amino acids. Germline lookup yields CDR1 SGHRS and CDR2 YFSETQ. With 3 bases removed from V and 5 bases from J, the gap between germline ends came to 11 bases. As DNA, the CDR3 is TGCGCCAGCAGCTCAAGCGGGTCAACCGGGGAGCTGTTTTTT. This translates into CASSSSGSTGELFF.

This clonotype was seen at least ten times. The rearrangement uses TRBV18 and TRBJ2-3, with D possibly matching TRBD2 (5 bases). CDR1 and CDR2 from the germline V gene are KGHSH and LQKENI. The ends were cut back, 0 bases at V and 0 bases at J, with 7 bases in the middle. There are 15 residues in the CDR3. The CDR3 DNA follows: TGTGCCAGCTCACCACCGGGAGTTAGCACAGATACGCAGTATTTT. It codes for CASSPPGVSTDTQYF.

This clonotype was found a few times. This chain uses TRBV12-3 or TRBV12-4 with TRBJ1-1; D uncertain. V lost 3 bases and J lost 4, with 3 bases in between. CDR3 length: 11 residues. The DNA for the CDR3 is TGTGCCAGCAGTTTGCCCACTGAAGCTTTCTTT. Protein product: CASSLPTEAFF.

This clonotype was recorded at least ten times. The chain couples TRBV18 to TRBJ2-2; D gene unclear. CDR3 length equals 13 residues. Between the trimmed V and J ends, which lost 2 bases and 2 bases, there was a span of 3 bases. Germline-derived CDR1 and CDR2 are KGHSH and LQKENI. CDR3 loop: CASSPINTGELFF. CDR3 sequence (DNA): TGTGCCAGCTCACCAATCAACACCGGGGAGCTGTTTTTT.

This clonotype was seen repeatedly, ten times or more. The gene calls are TRBV21-1 and TRBJ2-3. TRBV21-1 is designated a pseudogene. This CDR3 contains 14 residues. CDR3: CASSKGGTPDTQYF. The DNA of the CDR3 is TGTGCCAGCAGCAAAGGGGGAACCCCAGATACGCAGTATTTT.

The chain links TRBV6-5 to TRBJ2-1, with 14 bases aligning to TRBD2. Germline CDR1 reads MNHEY; CDR2 reads SVGAGI. Trimming cost V 6 bases and J 4 bases; bases outside gene matches: 8. The CDR3 consists of 17 residues. The CDR3, as DNA: TGTGCCAGCAGGACGGGACTAGCGGGAGAATTATACAATGAGCAGTTCTTC. Translation gives CASRTGLAGELYNEQFF.

V usage is TRBV20-1 and J usage is TRBJ2-3, with TRBD1 matching over 9 bases. The CDR3 consists of 15 residues. CDR1 is DFQATT and CDR2 is SNEGSKA in the germline V gene (reference sequence). V gave up 2 bases and J gave up 4 bases; unmatched junction bases: 7. CDR3 coding DNA: TGCAGTGCTAGATACAGGGGGCGCAACCCAGATACGCAGTATTTT. Its translation is CSARYRGRNPDTQYF.

This clonotype was counted ten times or more. This chain joins TRBV20-1 and TRBJ1-2; TRBD1 might be the D (6 bases). Per the germline V gene, CDR1 is DFQATT and CDR2 is SNEGSKA (reference sequence). The germline V and J ends were trimmed by 6 bases and 2 bases, with 13 bases remaining between them. The CDR3 runs to 13 residues. The CDR3 DNA follows: TGCAGTGCCCACGGACAGTCCAACTATGGCTACACCTTC. As protein: CSAHGQSNYGYTF.

The V gene is TRBV4-3, the J gene TRBJ2-2, with D possibly being TRBD1 (5 bases). The CDR3 runs to 14 residues. Germline CDR1 is LGHNA and CDR2 is YSLEER. Trimming removed 1 base at V and 6 bases at J, with 9 bases between. DNA for the CDR3: TGCGCCAGCAGCCAAGCAGGGATCCCCGGGGAGCTGTTTTTT. As protein: CASSQAGIPGELFF.

This clonotype was recorded a few times. This sequence joins TRBV25-1 and TRBJ2-7; no reliable D call. Trimming pared 3 bases from V and 0 bases from J, leaving 6 bases between. This CDR3 is 13 amino acids long. Germline assignment: CDR1 MGHDK and CDR2 SYGVNS. CDR3 sequence: CASSESPSYEQYF. The CDR3 bases are TGTGCCAGCAGTGAGTCCCCCTCCTACGAGCAGTACTTC.

This clonotype was detected only a few times. The chain is built from TRBV29-1 and TRBJ2-5; perhaps D is TRBD1 or TRBD2 (7 bases each). The V and J ends lost 3 bases and 4 bases respectively, with 12 bases between them. The CDR3 has 13 amino acids. Germline V gives CDR1 SQVTM, CDR2 ANQGSEA. The chain's CDR3 is CSVDQGGAETQYF. The CDR3, as DNA: TGCAGCGTTGACCAGGGGGGGGCAGAGACCCAGTACTTC.

The CDR3 nucleotides are TGTGCCAGCAGTTTCAGGGATGGCTACACCTTC. Translating gives CASSFRDGYTF. The chain couples TRBV12-3 or TRBV12-4 to TRBJ1-2, with D possibly being TRBD1 (5 bases). The CDR3 consists of 11 residues. The V end lost 3 bases, the J end lost 6 bases, and 5 bases lay between the germline ends.

This clonotype was observed many times. The chain uses TRBV6-1 and TRBJ1-2; D ambiguous. Trimming cost V 3 bases and J 4 bases, with 15 bases left between them. Germline values: CDR1 MNHNS, CDR2 SASEGT. The CDR3 runs to 15 residues. DNA for the CDR3: TGTGCCAGCAGTGACCAAATCCGGGCCACCTATGGCTACACCTTC. It encodes CASSDQIRATYGYTF.

The chain links TRBV7-9 to TRBJ1-5; D unclear. V dropped 3 bases and J dropped 5 bases, with 8 bases sitting between them. Germline lookup yields CDR1 SEHNR and CDR2 FQNEAQ (reference sequence). The CDR3 consists of 13 residues. In DNA, the CDR3 is TGTGCCAGCAGCTTCTCCGGAGATCAGCCCCAGCATTTT. Its protein product is CASSFSGDQPQHF.

This clonotype was recorded many times. The chain is built from TRBV20-1 and TRBJ2-3; D not resolved. V was shortened by 1 base and J by 4 bases, with 6 bases between the two germline ends. The germline V gene has CDR1 DFQATT and CDR2 SNEGSKA (reference sequence). This CDR3 has 12 residues. CDR3 in DNA: TGCAGTGCTAGAGTAAGCGCAGATACGCAGTATTTT. This sequence encodes CSARVSADTQYF.

This clonotype was recorded many times. The chain recombines TRBV5-6 with TRBJ2-3, with 13 nucleotides matching TRBD2. Trimming at V came to 3 bases and at J to 4 bases, leaving 5 bases not matched to a gene. The CDR3 has 16 residues. CDR1 is SGHDT and CDR2 is YYEEEE in the germline V gene. CDR3 bases: TGTGCCAGCAGCTCATGGACTAGCGGGAGTCCAGATACGCAGTATTTT. It encodes CASSSWTSGSPDTQYF.

The gene calls are TRBV6-1 and TRBJ2-6; perhaps TRBD1 as D (6 bases). Germline V gives CDR1 MNHNS, CDR2 SASEGT. Trimming removed 2 bases at V and 4 bases at J, with 15 bases between. The CDR3 runs to 17 residues. The CDR3 loop reads CASSERSRGSGANVLTF. CDR3 bases: TGTGCCAGCAGTGAAAGATCCAGGGGATCCGGGGCCAACGTCCTGACTTTC.